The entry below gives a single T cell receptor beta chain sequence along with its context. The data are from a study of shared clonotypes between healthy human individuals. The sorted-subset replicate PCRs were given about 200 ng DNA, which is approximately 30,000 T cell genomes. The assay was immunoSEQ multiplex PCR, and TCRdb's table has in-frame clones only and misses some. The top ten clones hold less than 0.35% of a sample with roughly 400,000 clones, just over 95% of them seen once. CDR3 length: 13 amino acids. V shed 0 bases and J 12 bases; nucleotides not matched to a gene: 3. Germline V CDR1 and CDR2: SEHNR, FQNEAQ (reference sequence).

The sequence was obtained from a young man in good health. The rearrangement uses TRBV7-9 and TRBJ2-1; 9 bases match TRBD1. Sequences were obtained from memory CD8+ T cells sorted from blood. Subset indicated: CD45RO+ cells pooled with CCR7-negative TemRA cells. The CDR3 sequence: CASSLAQGAPQFF. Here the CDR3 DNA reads TGTGCCAGCAGCTTAGCACAGGGGGCCCCGCAGTTCTTC.